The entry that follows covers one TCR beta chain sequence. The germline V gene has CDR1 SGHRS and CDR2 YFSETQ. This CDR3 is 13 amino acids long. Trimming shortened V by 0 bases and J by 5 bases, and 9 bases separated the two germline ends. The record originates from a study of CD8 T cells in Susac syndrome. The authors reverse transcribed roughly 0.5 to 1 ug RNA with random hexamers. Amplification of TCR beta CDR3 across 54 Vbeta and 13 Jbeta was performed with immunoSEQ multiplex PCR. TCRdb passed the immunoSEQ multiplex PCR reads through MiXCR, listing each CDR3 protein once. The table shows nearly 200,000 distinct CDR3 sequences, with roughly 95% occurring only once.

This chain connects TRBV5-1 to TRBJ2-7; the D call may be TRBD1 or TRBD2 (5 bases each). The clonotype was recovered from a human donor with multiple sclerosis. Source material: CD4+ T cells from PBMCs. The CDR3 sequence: CASSLVGDHEQYF. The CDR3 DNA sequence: TGCGCCAGCAGCTTGGTCGGGGACCACGAGCAGTACTTC.